The 24 T cell receptor beta chains presented below share a single source sample, sequenced in a study of cytomegalovirus exposure and HLA in healthy donors. The PCR contained 60 Vbeta and 13 Jbeta primers. Profiled with immunoSEQ multiplex PCR; TCRdb holds only in-frame clones, not every one. The data hold under 150,000 clones, with around two thirds observed a single time. Sequencing was performed on PBMCs. The source of these receptors is a human donor in good health.

This rearrangement joins TRBV11-2 to TRBJ2-6; D gene ambiguous. CDR3 length equals 15 residues. V was clipped by 5 bases and J by 2 bases, with 10 bases between them. CDR1 is SGHAT and CDR2 is FQNNGV in the germline V gene. In DNA, the CDR3 is TGTGCCAGCAGCCCACAGCTTACTGGGGCCAACGTCCTGACTTTC. Translating gives CASSPQLTGANVLTF.

The chain uses TRBV15 and TRBJ1-2; D unresolved. In germline, CDR1 is LNHNV, CDR2 YYDKDF (reference sequence). V was trimmed by 3 bases and J by 0 bases, leaving 11 bases between them. The CDR3 loop spans 15 amino acids. The CDR3 reads CATSSGGPSNYGYTF. DNA of the CDR3: TGTGCCACCAGCAGCGGAGGGCCGTCTAACTATGGCTACACCTTC.

V and J are TRBV6-5 and TRBJ2-3; TRBD2 matches 9 bases. The germline CDR1 and CDR2 sequences are MNHEY and SVGAGI. The CDR3 sequence is 15 residues long. V was clipped by 3 bases and J by 5 bases; unmatched bases: 6. The CDR3 DNA reads as TGTGCCAGCAGTTATAACGAGCGGGGGGTAGATACGCAGTATTTT. Encoded protein: CASSYNERGVDTQYF.

This clone was found a few times. The chain has TRBV6-5 and TRBJ2-5; 16 bases match TRBD2. The germline V gene has CDR1 MNHEY and CDR2 SVGAGI. This CDR3 region has 16 residues. The V gene end was trimmed by 3 bases and the J gene end by 3 bases; junction bases not matched to a gene: 1. In DNA form, the CDR3 reads TGTGCCAGCAGTTATGGGACTAGCGGGGGGGAAGAGACCCAGTACTTC. This encodes CASSYGTSGGEETQYF.

This chain uses TRBV10-1 with TRBJ2-3, with a weak D call TRBD2 (6 bases). V lost 6 bases to trimming and J lost 9 bases, with 10 bases between them. The germline gives CDR1 WNHNN, CDR2 SYGVQD (reference sequence). The CDR3 consists of 11 residues. CDR3 in DNA: TGCGCCAGCAGGGGAGGAGTCACGCAGTATTTT. Protein product: CASRGGVTQYF.

The CDR3 nucleotides read TGTGCCAGCAGTCCGACACAGGGTGCGGCCCAGTACTTC. Its translation: CASSPTQGAAQYF. This rearrangement joins TRBV2 to TRBJ2-5; possible D gene TRBD1, 6 bases. With 5 bases removed from V and 9 bases from J, the gap between germline ends came to 16 bases. This CDR3 region has 13 residues. CDR1 and CDR2 (germline): SNHLY, FYNNEI.

The chain recombines TRBV10-2 with TRBJ2-3; 9 bases map to TRBD1. The CDR3 runs to 12 residues. After removal of 8 bases from V and 6 bases from J, the junction contained 3 bases not matched to a gene. The germline V gene encodes CDR1 WSHSY and CDR2 SAAADI. The CDR3 nucleotides read TGCGCCAGCGGGGACAGGGTTGATACGCAGTATTTT. This translates into CASGDRVDTQYF.

This clone was seen only once. The same CDR3 can be traced to other DNA sequences in this sample. The gene calls are TRBV29-1 and TRBJ2-3; 9 bases align to TRBD1. V lost 4 bases and J lost 5; bases outside the gene matches: 1. Germline loops: CDR1 SQVTM, CDR2 ANQGSEA. The CDR3 is 12 residues long. The CDR3 loop is CSVGQGGDTQYF. The CDR3 bases are TGCAGCGTTGGACAGGGGGGAGATACGCAGTATTTT.

This clone came up a few times. The chain carries TRBV6-1 and TRBJ2-7, with D tentatively TRBD2 (6 bases). The CDR3 covers 13 residues. Germline loops: CDR1 MNHNS, CDR2 SASEGT. The V gene lost 8 bases and the J gene lost 0 bases, with 11 bases spanning the gap. CDR3 nucleotides: TGTGCCAGCCGGGGCGGGAACTCCTACGAGCAGTACTTC. It codes for CASRGGNSYEQYF.

This chain uses TRBV18 with TRBJ2-5; D is unresolved. The J call may be in error: the DNA end matches TRBJ2-7 better. Germline V gives CDR1 KGHSH, CDR2 LQKENI. The CDR3 contains 13 residues. The CDR3 loop reads CASSPVNSYEQYF. CDR3 in DNA: TGTGCCAGCTCACCAGTCAACTCCTACGAGCAGTACTTC.

The chain has TRBV9 and TRBJ2-1, with 7 bases lining up with TRBD1. The CDR3 is made up of 15 amino acids. Germline V gene lookup returns CDR1 SGDLS and CDR2 YYNGEE. Trimming cost V 4 bases and J 6 bases; bases outside gene matches: 10. The CDR3 nucleotides read TGTGCCAGCAGCCAGATAGGGGGCTTGGGCAATGAGCAGTTCTTC. Encoded protein: CASSQIGGLGNEQFF. Full variable domain (remainder filled in from reference TRBV9 and TRBJ2-1): DSGVTQTPKHLITATGQRVTLRCSPRSGDLSVYWYQQSLDQGLQFLIQYYNGEERAKGNILERFSAQQFPDLHSELNLSSLELGDSALYFCASSQIGGLGNEQFFGPGTRLTVL.

The chain employs TRBV30 and TRBJ1-2; D unclear. This CDR3 has 14 residues. V was clipped by 2 bases and J by 0 bases, with 10 bases between them. Germline-derived CDR1 and CDR2 are GTSNPN and SVGIG (reference sequence). The CDR3 sequence is CAWSPGRSNYGYTF. The CDR3 coding sequence is TGTGCCTGGAGTCCAGGCCGTTCTAACTATGGCTACACCTTC.

This clone was recorded a few times. The genes are TRBV30 and TRBJ1-2, with 7 nucleotides matching TRBD1. This CDR3 is built from 16 residues. Looked up from germline, CDR1 is GTSNPN and CDR2 is SVGIG (reference sequence). V trimming: 3 bases; J trimming: 4 bases; junction bases outside the gene matches: 14. DNA for the CDR3: TGTGCCTGGAGGGGGGGCCTGCGGACAGGCGGCTATGGCTACACCTTC. This translates into CAWRGGLRTGGYGYTF.

The V and J genes are TRBV28 and TRBJ1-3, with D unresolved. Trimming removed 2 bases from V and 0 bases from J, with 5 bases in between. This CDR3 contains 14 residues. Per germline, CDR1 MDHEN and CDR2 SYDVKM. The CDR3 loop reads CASSLGGSGNTIYF. Here the CDR3 DNA reads TGTGCCAGCAGTTTAGGAGGCTCTGGAAACACCATATATTTT. Using reference TRBV28 and TRBJ1-3 for the parts outside the CDR3, the full variable domain is DVKVTQSSRYLVKRTGEKVFLECVQDMDHENMFWYRQDPGLGLRLIYFSYDVKMKEKGDIPEGYSVSREKKERFSLILESASTNQTSMYLCASSLGGSGNTIYFGEGSWLTVV.

The V call is TRBV7-9, the J call TRBJ2-1; 9 bases agree with TRBD2. From germline, CDR1 is SEHNR and CDR2 FQNEAQ (reference sequence). The CDR3 runs 19 residues. J gave up 0 bases and V 5 bases, and 14 bases lay outside the gene matches. The CDR3 region has the DNA TGTGCCAGCAGCCCGATAGGACTAGCGATCTGGAGCTCCTACAATGAGCAGTTCTTC. This encodes CASSPIGLAIWSSYNEQFF. The whole variable domain, filled in from reference TRBV7-9 and TRBJ2-1, reads DTGVSQNPRHKITKRGQNVTFRCDPISEHNRLYWYRQTLGQGPEFLTYFQNEAQLEKSRLLSDRFSAERPKGSFSTLEIQRTEQGDSAMYLCASSPIGLAIWSSYNEQFFGPGTRLTVL.

In DNA, the CDR3 is TGTGCCTCTAGCGGGCCGCCCTCCTACGAGCAGTACTTC. Protein product: CASSGPPSYEQYF. V usage is TRBV28 and J usage is TRBJ2-7; 8 nucleotides agree with TRBD2. Germline CDR1 is MDHEN and CDR2 is SYDVKM. The CDR3 extends over 13 amino acids. V was pared by 11 bases and J by 0 bases, with 6 bases of the junction left unmatched.

V usage is TRBV7-9 and J usage is TRBJ1-4, with no clear D. This CDR3 is built from 16 residues. Trimming pared 5 bases from V and 4 bases from J, leaving 17 bases between. Germline loops: CDR1 SEHNR, CDR2 FQNEAQ (reference sequence). The CDR3 region has the DNA TGTGCCAGCAGCCCAAACGCGGGGTCCGGTAATGAAAAACTGTTTTTT. Translation: CASSPNAGSGNEKLFF.

The J gene is TRBJ1-6, the V gene TRBV7-9, with D perhaps matching TRBD1 (5 bases). The CDR3 runs to 13 residues. Germline V gene lookup returns CDR1 SEHNR and CDR2 FQNEAQ (reference sequence). The CDR3 loop is CANYGGYNSPLHF. The DNA of the CDR3 is TGTGCAAACTACGGGGGCTATAATTCACCCCTCCACTTT.

V usage is TRBV13 and J usage is TRBJ1-2, with 7 bases lining up with TRBD1. CDR1 is PRHDT and CDR2 is FYEKMQ in the germline V gene (reference sequence). Trimming cost V 5 bases and J 8 bases; bases outside gene matches: 14. This CDR3 has 15 amino acids. CDR3 nucleotide sequence: TGTGCCAGCAGCCCCAACGACAGGGCCCAGGAGGGCTACACCTTC. This sequence encodes CASSPNDRAQEGYTF.

To note about this clone: An end of the junction does not agree with germline; a read error may underlie this. In the same sample, other DNA sequences code for this CDR3. The chain links TRBV7-3 to TRBJ2-1; the match to TRBD2 covers 7 bases. Germline V lookup: CDR1 SGHTA, CDR2 FQGTGA. CDR3 size: 15 residues. CDR3 loop: CASSLTPTGGNEQFF. The DNA for the CDR3 is TGTGCCAGCAGCCTAACGCCGACCGGGGGGAATGAGCAGTTCTTC. Variable domain in full (rest from reference TRBV7-3 and TRBJ2-1): GAGVSQTPSNKVTEKGKYVELRCDPISGHTALYWYRQSLGQGPEFLIYFQGTGAADDSGLPNDRFFAVRPEGSVSTLKIQRTERGDSAVYLCASSLTPTGGNEQFFGPGTRLTVL.

The chain joins TRBV18 to TRBJ1-1, with D maybe TRBD1 (5 bases). V was cut by 3 bases and J by 0 bases, with 11 bases left in between. This CDR3 has 15 residues. From germline, CDR1 is KGHSH and CDR2 LQKENI. Here the CDR3 reads CASSPYRIMNTEAFF. The CDR3 nucleotides read TGTGCCAGCTCACCGTACAGGATCATGAACACTGAAGCTTTCTTT.

This chain joins TRBV9 and TRBJ1-1, with a possible D match to TRBD1 (6 bases). The V gene's germline CDR1 is SGDLS and CDR2 YYNGEE. The CDR3 has 13 residues. Trimming took 5 bases from V and 1 from J, leaving 9 bases between them. In nucleotides, the CDR3 is TGTGCCAGCAGGCCGGACAGGAACACTGAAGCTTTCTTT. It is translated as CASRPDRNTEAFF.

V usage is TRBV2 and J usage is TRBJ2-5; 7 bases fit TRBD2. The DNA end is more similar to TRBJ2-7, so the J call may be wrong. The CDR3 runs 19 residues. Germline CDR1 and CDR2: SNHLY and FYNNEI. This CDR3 is CASSEAHPVRRGSSYEQYF. The CDR3 DNA reads as TGTGCCAGCAGTGAAGCACACCCCGTCAGGCGGGGGAGCTCCTACGAGCAGTACTTC.

The rearrangement uses TRBV6-1 and TRBJ2-1; no firm D call. Trimming shortened V by 5 bases and J by 3 bases, and 11 bases separated the two germline ends. This CDR3 contains 14 residues. CDR1 is MNHNS and CDR2 is SASEGT in the germline V gene. The CDR3 protein is CASSSEVNYNEQFF. In nucleotides, the CDR3 is TGTGCCAGCAGTAGTGAGGTAAACTACAATGAGCAGTTCTTC.